A selection of T cell receptor beta chains follows, all from one sample in a study of cytomegalovirus exposure and HLA in healthy donors. Some clones are missing from TCRdb's copy, which holds only in-frame ones; the method was immunoSEQ multiplex PCR. The table includes about 120,000 clones, 70% to 80% detected once. The specimen was PBMCs. Receptors were obtained from a man aged 50 to 59 in good health and CMV-seropositive. Each CDR3 is given with its conserved first and last residue. A D gene is named only where the DNA matches it firmly. Only some rows state a clone size, as once, few, many or a class for expanded clones.

cdr3_length,d_call,clone_size,v_call,j_call,cdr3_aa,cdr3_nt
16,TRBD2,few,TRBV15,TRBJ2-7,CATSREGLAGGHEQYF,TGTGCCACCAGCAGAGAGGGGTTAGCGGGAGGCCACGAGCAGTACTTC
14,TRBD2,few,TRBV7-2,TRBJ2-7,CASSPTSGRAEQYF,TGTGCCAGCAGCCCCACTAGCGGGAGGGCCGAGCAGTACTTC
17,TRBD1,-,TRBV27,TRBJ2-7,CASSLGTTGGRTYEQYF,TGTGCCAGCAGTTTGGGTACCACAGGGGGCCGGACCTACGAGCAGTACTTC
15,-,-,TRBV6-4,TRBJ1-2,CASSDSNAGIYGYTF,TGTGCCAGCAGTGACTCGAATGCGGGGATCTATGGCTACACCTTC
13,-,-,TRBV5-4,TRBJ2-4,CASSSDRQNIQYF,TGTGCCAGCAGTTCGGACAGACAAAACATTCAGTACTTC
13,TRBD2,-,TRBV30,TRBJ2-7,CAWKLAGKGEQYF,TGTGCCTGGAAGCTAGCGGGAAAAGGCGAGCAGTACTTC
15,TRBD1,-,TRBV28,TRBJ1-1,CASSHHQGANTEAFF,TGTGCCAGCAGTCATCACCAGGGGGCAAATACTGAAGCTTTCTTT
16,-,-,TRBV21-1,TRBJ1-4,CASSKGSRARGEKLFF,TGTGCCAGCAGCAAAGGGTCCCGGGCCCGGGGTGAAAAACTGTTTTTT
15,TRBD2,-,TRBV19,TRBJ2-3,CASRSLAGGGDTQYF,TGTGCCAGTAGGTCACTAGCGGGGGGCGGAGATACGCAGTATTTT
15,-,-,TRBV28,TRBJ2-1,CASIRGGDPYNEQFF,TGTGCCAGCATTAGAGGAGGGGATCCCTACAATGAGCAGTTCTTC
14,TRBD1,few,TRBV5-1,TRBJ1-1,CASSSGQPNTEAFF,TGCGCCAGCAGCTCGGGACAGCCGAACACTGAAGCTTTCTTT
14,-,-,TRBV6-5,TRBJ1-1,CASSYRGAHTEAFF,TGTGCCAGCAGTTACCGGGGGGCGCATACTGAAGCTTTCTTT
17,TRBD1,-,TRBV28,TRBJ1-2,CASGRDPRQGLNYGYTF,TGTGCCAGCGGCCGGGATCCCCGACAGGGGCTTAACTATGGCTACACCTTC
15,-,-,TRBV19,TRBJ2-5,CASSLGGQKQETQYF,TGTGCCAGTAGTCTCGGAGGACAGAAGCAAGAGACCCAGTACTTC
16,-,-,TRBV4-2,TRBJ2-5,CASSPKLGPGEETQYF,TGTGCCAGCAGCCCCAAACTCGGGCCCGGGGAAGAGACCCAGTACTTC
13,TRBD1,-,TRBV30,TRBJ2-7,CASNRDRGYEQYF,TGTGCCTCCAACCGGGACAGGGGATACGAGCAGTACTTC
14,-,-,TRBV7-3,TRBJ2-5,CASSAQGRGETQYF,TGTGCCAGCAGCGCACAGGGTCGGGGAGAGACCCAGTACTTC
14,TRBD1,-,TRBV6-5,TRBJ1-2,CASSRDRANYGYTF,TGTGCCAGCAGCAGGGACAGGGCAAACTATGGCTACACCTTC
13,-,-,TRBV6-5,TRBJ2-7,CASSYSRGYEQYF,TGTGCCAGCAGTTACTCGAGGGGGTACGAGCAGTACTTC
12,-,-,TRBV7-8,TRBJ2-1,CASSLASNEQFF,TGTGCCAGCAGCTTAGCGAGTAATGAGCAGTTCTTC
12,-,-,TRBV30,TRBJ1-1,CAWTRGPREAFF,TGTGCCTGGACGCGGGGGCCCAGGGAGGCTTTCTTT
14,-,-,TRBV11-2,TRBJ2-2,CASSLNREPGELFF,TGTGCCAGCAGCTTAAACCGGGAACCCGGGGAGCTGTTTTTT
15,TRBD2,-,TRBV6-4,TRBJ2-3,CASSDSGGATDTQYF,TGTGCCAGCAGTGACAGCGGGGGGGCCACAGATACGCAGTATTTT
14,TRBD1,-,TRBV27,TRBJ1-5,CASSRDRGGQPQHF,TGTGCCAGCAGTCGCGACAGGGGGGGCCAGCCCCAGCATTTT
14,TRBD1,-,TRBV10-1,TRBJ1-4,CASSPRTGGGKLFF,TGCGCCAGCAGCCCCCGGACAGGGGGCGGGAAACTGTTTTTT
16,TRBD2,-,TRBV5-1,TRBJ2-7,CASSLGGTSGNYEQYF,TGCGCCAGCAGCTTGGGGGGGACTAGCGGGAACTACGAGCAGTACTTC
14,-,-,TRBV5-1,TRBJ1-2,CASSEGQEGYGYTF,TGCGCCAGCAGCGAGGGCCAAGAGGGCTATGGCTACACCTTC
11,-,-,TRBV29-1,TRBJ1-2,CSVEERLYVTF,TGCAGCGTTGAAGAGAGGCTCTATGTCACCTTC
18,TRBD1,few,TRBV5-8,TRBJ2-6,CASSLLGQTLSGANVLTF,TGTGCCAGCAGCTTGTTGGGACAGACACTCTCTGGGGCCAACGTCCTGACTTTC
14,-,-,TRBV7-2,TRBJ2-7,CASSLSPGGYEQYF,TGTGCCAGCAGCTTATCCCCAGGCGGGTACGAGCAGTACTTC
15,-,-,TRBV6-6,TRBJ1-4,CASTESGTFNEKLFF,TGTGCCAGCACGGAGTCCGGAACCTTTAATGAAAAACTGTTTTTT
14,-,once,TRBV6-5,TRBJ1-2,CASSGAGHPYGYTF,TGTGCCAGCAGTGGGGCCGGACACCCCTATGGCTACACCTTC
14,-,-,TRBV7-2,TRBJ2-5,CASSLVGSQETQYF,TGTGCCAGCAGCTTAGTGGGCAGTCAAGAGACCCAGTACTTC
15,TRBD1,-,TRBV5-1,TRBJ2-5,CASSIRDRGLETQYF,TGCGCCAGCAGCATCCGGGACAGGGGGTTGGAGACCCAGTACTTC
15,-,-,TRBV27,TRBJ2-3,CASSLWAGDTDTQYF,TGTGCCAGCAGCTTATGGGCCGGGGATACAGATACGCAGTATTTT
15,TRBD1,-,TRBV18,TRBJ1-1,CASSPRQGSDTEAFF,TGTGCCAGCTCACCTCGACAGGGGTCGGACACTGAAGCTTTCTTT
14,-,-,TRBV19,TRBJ1-5,CASSIGWRRGPQHF,TGTGCCAGTAGTATAGGGTGGCGAAGGGGGCCCCAGCATTTT
15,-,-,TRBV5-4,TRBJ1-2,CASSLLGGPEYGYTF,TGTGCCAGCAGCTTGTTGGGGGGGCCTGAATATGGCTACACCTTC
12,-,-,TRBV6-6,TRBJ2-1,CASSYGLDEQFF,TGTGCCAGCAGTTACGGACTCGATGAGCAGTTCTTC
16,-,-,TRBV10-2,TRBJ2-7,CASSDSAVRSTYEQYF,TGCGCCAGCAGTGACTCAGCGGTTCGATCCACCTACGAGCAGTACTTC
15,-,few,TRBV6-5,TRBJ1-1,CASSYSTRGNTEAFF,TGTGCCAGCAGTTACTCGACGCGGGGGAACACTGAAGCTTTCTTT
10,-,-,TRBV20-1,TRBJ1-1,CSARNTEAFF,TGCAGTGCTCGGAACACTGAAGCTTTCTTT
16,-,-,TRBV12-2,TRBJ2-5,CASRLALEGAKETQYF,TGTGCAAGTCGCTTAGCGTTGGAGGGAGCCAAAGAGACCCAGTACTTC
13,-,-,TRBV5-1,TRBJ1-1,CASSLAMYTEAFF,TGCGCCAGCAGCTTGGCCATGTACACTGAAGCTTTCTTT
16,TRBD2,-,TRBV6-1,TRBJ2-1,CASSVSPSGGAREQFF,TGTGCCAGCAGTGTTTCTCCTAGCGGGGGGGCCCGAGAGCAGTTCTTC
14,-,-,TRBV11-3,TRBJ1-2,CASSSWTVNYGYTF,TGTGCCAGCAGCTCGTGGACAGTAAACTATGGCTACACCTTC
15,-,-,TRBV5-4,TRBJ2-2,CASSLETASTGELFF,TGTGCCAGCAGCTTGGAGACAGCGTCTACCGGGGAGCTGTTTTTT
12,-,few,TRBV6-5,TRBJ1-2,CASSPGAGGYTF,TGTGCCAGCAGTCCGGGCGCAGGGGGCTACACCTTC
12,-,-,TRBV10-3,TRBJ1-1,CASDRSNTEAFF,TGTGCCAGCGACAGATCGAACACTGAAGCTTTCTTT
16,TRBD2,-,TRBV7-2,TRBJ2-3,CASSFRLAGVTDTQYF,TGTGCCAGCAGCTTCCGACTAGCGGGAGTCACAGATACGCAGTATTTT
12,TRBD2,-,TRBV30,TRBJ2-1,CAWSFSGGEQFF,TGTGCCTGGAGTTTTAGCGGGGGAGAGCAGTTCTTC
19,TRBD2,-,TRBV18,TRBJ2-3,CASSPGLVAGGPGTDTQYF,TGTGCCAGCTCTCCTGGGCTTGTAGCGGGAGGGCCTGGCACAGATACGCAGTATTTT
15,TRBD2,-,TRBV4-1,TRBJ2-5,CASSPPGLELKTQYF,TGCGCCAGCAGCCCCCCGGGACTAGAATTGAAGACCCAGTACTTC
14,TRBD1,-,TRBV10-3,TRBJ1-2,CAISPGQGDYGYTF,TGTGCCATCAGTCCGGGACAGGGTGACTATGGCTACACCTTC
15,-,-,TRBV30,TRBJ2-2,CAWSARGINTGELFF,TGTGCCTGGAGTGCCCGCGGCATAAACACCGGGGAGCTGTTTTTT